Below, 17 T cell receptor beta chains from the same sample are listed, as sequenced in a study of response to subunit inactivated influenza vaccine. TCRdb used MiXCR to reprocess the RT-PCR reads, holding one entry per CDR3 protein. Of around 530,000 distinct CDR3 sequences in the sample, more than 15% were seen once. The specimen was CD4+ T cells sorted from PBMCs, collected around 2 years after vaccination. The origin of the receptors is a man aged 45 to 75 who received an inactivated influenza vaccine.

This clonotype was observed a single time. The chain uses TRBV24-1 and TRBJ2-7, with TRBD1 matching 9 bases. After removal of 3 bases from V and 4 bases from J, the junction contained 3 bases not matched to a gene. CDR3 length equals 14 residues. In germline, CDR1 is KGHDR, CDR2 SFDVKD. CDR3 coding DNA: TGTGCCACCAGTGATACGACAGGGGGGTACGAGCAGTACTTC. This sequence encodes CATSDTTGGYEQYF.

This rearrangement joins TRBV28 to TRBJ1-1; tentative D call: TRBD1 (5 bases). Between the trimmed V and J ends, which lost 3 bases and 3 bases, there was a span of 17 bases. The length of the CDR3 is 16 residues. Germline V gene lookup returns CDR1 MDHEN and CDR2 SYDVKM. The CDR3 DNA is TGTGCCAGCAGTTTTGAGGGGACCGGTGGGGACACTGAAGCTTTCTTT. This translates into CASSFEGTGGDTEAFF.

This rearrangement joins TRBV4-2 to TRBJ1-2; no firm D call. Trimming shortened V by 1 base and J by 2 bases, and 8 bases separated the two germline ends. CDR1 and CDR2 (germline): LGHNA, YNFKEQ. CDR3 length: 14 residues. The CDR3 DNA reads as TGTGCCAGCAGCCAAGCCGGGGTCAACTATGGCTACACCTTC. Translating gives CASSQAGVNYGYTF.

The rearrangement uses TRBV20-1 and TRBJ2-1; 12 bases are a match to TRBD2. The ends lost 3 bases at V and 8 bases at J; junction bases unmatched: 8. Per germline, CDR1 DFQATT and CDR2 SNEGSKA (reference sequence). The CDR3 contains 15 residues. The CDR3 loop is CSASALAGGPHEQFF. Here the CDR3 DNA reads TGCAGTGCTAGCGCCCTAGCGGGGGGGCCTCATGAGCAGTTCTTC.

The chain carries TRBV6-6 and TRBJ1-5; no reliable D call. V lost 2 bases and J lost 10, with 12 bases in between. The CDR3 is made up of 13 amino acids. CDR1 and CDR2 (germline): MNHNY, SVGAGI (reference sequence). CDR3 sequence reads: CASSYTAESPQHF. Written as DNA, the CDR3 is TGTGCCAGCAGTTACACTGCAGAATCCCCCCAGCATTTT.

V gene TRBV15 combines with J gene TRBJ2-3; D remains ambiguous. Germline V gene sequence: CDR1 LNHNV, CDR2 YYDKDF (reference sequence). The V end was cut by 0 bases, the J end by 6 bases, with 7 bases between. The CDR3 is made up of 13 amino acids. The CDR3 bases are TGTGCCACCAGCAGAGATGTGGTGGATACGCAGTATTTT. Translating gives CATSRDVVDTQYF.

Only a few counts were recorded for this clonotype. A read error may account for a junction end that differs from germline. The gene calls are TRBV6-5 and TRBJ1-1, with D possibly matching TRBD1 (5 bases). The CDR3 runs 10 residues. Germline assignment: CDR1 MNHEY and CDR2 SVGAGI. The CDR3 DNA sequence: TGTGCCAGCGGGCAGGGAACCCCTGACTTT. Translating gives CASGQGTPDF.

The V call is TRBV18, the J call TRBJ1-6; D might be TRBD1 (5 bases). Trimming took 2 bases from V and 12 from J, leaving 8 bases between them. This CDR3 contains 12 residues. CDR1 and CDR2 (germline): KGHSH, LQKENI. The CDR3 sequence is CASSPAGLPLHF. In nucleotides, the CDR3 is TGTGCCAGCTCACCAGCGGGACTACCCCTCCACTTT.

The chain has TRBV4-3 and TRBJ1-6; D perhaps matches TRBD1 (5 bases). The CDR3 loop spans 14 amino acids. The V gene's germline CDR1 is LGHNA and CDR2 YSLEER. With 1 base removed from V and 6 bases from J, the gap between germline ends came to 7 bases. The CDR3 region has the DNA TGCGCCAGCAGCCAAGGACAGACTAATTCACCCCTCCACTTT. Residues: CASSQGQTNSPLHF.

This sequence joins TRBV28 and TRBJ1-5; 8 nucleotides match TRBD1. Germline V gives CDR1 MDHEN, CDR2 SYDVKM. The CDR3 is made up of 16 amino acids. V shed 2 bases and J 6 bases; nucleotides not matched to a gene: 9. CDR3 region: CASSLVGRGLVQPQHF. The CDR3 bases are TGTGCCAGCAGTTTAGTTGGCAGGGGGCTGGTTCAGCCCCAGCATTTT.

The chain has TRBV7-9 and TRBJ1-1; D is undetermined. Germline V gene sequence: CDR1 SEHNR, CDR2 FQNEAQ (reference sequence). The CDR3 consists of 15 residues. Between the trimmed V and J ends, which lost 0 bases and 6 bases, there was a span of 14 bases. The CDR3, as DNA: TGTGCCAGCAGCTTAGCCCCCTATGAGCGCGCTGAAGCTTTCTTT. This gives the protein CASSLAPYERAEAFF.

Only a few counts were recorded for this clonotype. The chain has TRBV29-1 and TRBJ2-1, with 8 nucleotides matching TRBD2. This CDR3 region has 14 residues. The V gene's germline CDR1 is SQVTM and CDR2 ANQGSEA. J lost 0 bases, V lost 5 bases, and 3 bases had no gene match. CDR3 residues: CSVYSGSSYNEQFF. In DNA, the CDR3 is TGCAGCGTTTACAGCGGGAGCTCCTACAATGAGCAGTTCTTC.

A few counts support this clonotype. This chain connects TRBV20-1 to TRBJ2-1, with D perhaps TRBD1 (5 bases). Germline CDR1 DFQATT, CDR2 SNEGSKA (reference sequence). The CDR3 is 10 residues long. Trimming removed 6 bases at V and 11 bases at J, with 11 bases between. This chain's CDR3 is CSAQQVQQFF. The CDR3 bases are TGCAGTGCACAACAGGTCCAGCAGTTCTTC.

This clonotype occurred a few times. At one boundary the junction diverges from the germline segment, which might be a read error. The rearrangement uses TRBV20-1 and TRBJ2-1; 7 bases map to TRBD2. Germline V lookup: CDR1 DFQATT, CDR2 SNEGSKA (reference sequence). This CDR3 has 13 residues. CDR3 DNA sequence: TGCAGTGCCAGAGGCGGGAGAGTGGATGAGCAGTTCTTC. Translating it yields CSARGGRVDEQFF.

The chain has TRBV20-1 and TRBJ2-3; either TRBD1 or TRBD2 may fit D (5 bases each). The germline V and J ends were trimmed by 5 bases and 6 bases, with 21 bases remaining between them. Looked up from germline, CDR1 is DFQATT and CDR2 is SNEGSKA (reference sequence). The CDR3 consists of 15 residues. CDR3 in amino acids: CSADSDRDPMDTQYF. The CDR3 DNA reads as TGCAGTGCTGACAGCGACCGGGACCCTATGGATACGCAGTATTTT.

The genes are TRBV2 and TRBJ2-4; D possibly uses TRBD1 or TRBD2 (5 bases each). This CDR3 contains 15 residues. The germline gives CDR1 SNHLY, CDR2 FYNNEI. Trimming removed 5 bases from V and 0 bases from J, with 11 bases in between. The CDR3 spells CASSSGALAKNIQYF. Written as DNA, the CDR3 is TGTGCCAGCAGTTCCGGGGCTCTAGCCAAAAACATTCAGTACTTC.

V usage is TRBV28 and J usage is TRBJ1-2; D remains ambiguous. V lost 6 bases, J lost 8 bases, and 10 bases lay in between. Germline CDR1 is MDHEN and CDR2 is SYDVKM. CDR3 size: 11 residues. DNA for the CDR3: TGTGCCAGCAGCGGTCAATTGGGCTACACCTTC. Protein product: CASSGQLGYTF.